This TCR beta chain was recorded in a study of T cell responses to AZD1222 COVID-19 vaccine. Comments on this clone: What it binds is unknown.

Unmatched junction bases numbered 8, after V lost 5 bases and J lost 6 bases. CDR3 length equals 16 residues. The V gene's germline CDR1 is SGHTA and CDR2 FQGNSA. Study results and limitations: Only a handful of AZD1222 recipients, six or seven in all, had baseline seropositivity. As reported, nearly half of all spike-specific TCRs target variant regions that are unmutated.

Repertoires were generated with immunoSEQ multiplex PCR, while TCRdb's copy carries only in-frame clones and drops some. This sample has 95,000 to 150,000 clones, with roughly 90% found just once. This TCR was recovered from an adult in good health. Sequencing was performed on peripheral blood, taken on day 0 of AZD1222 vaccination. The chain employs TRBV7-2 and TRBJ2-1; 12 nucleotides agree with TRBD1. The CDR3 reads CASSQPGTGGINEQFF. In DNA, the CDR3 is TGTGCCAGCAGCCAACCCGGGACAGGGGGCATCAATGAGCAGTTCTTC.